The present T cell receptor (beta chain) was sequenced within a study of blood T cell repertoires in COVID-19. The table came from immunoSEQ multiplex PCR; TCRdb's copy has only in-frame clones and leaves some out. The sample has approximately 85,000 clones, around 89% seen once. V was trimmed by 5 bases and J by 10 bases, leaving 12 bases between them. Germline CDR1 SGHAT, CDR2 FQNNGV. This CDR3 has 12 residues. This clonotype originated in a woman aged 80 or over with active or convalescent COVID-19. What was sequenced was peripheral blood. The chain carries TRBV11-2 and TRBJ2-1; D not certain. CDR3 DNA: TGTGCCAGCAGCCTGAACCAGAAAGAGCAGTTCTTC. Amino acids: CASSLNQKEQFF.